Listed below are T cell receptor beta chains from one sample, sequenced in a study of T-cell reconstitution after alpha-beta-depleted transplantation in children. Each CDR3 protein gets one entry after TCRdb re-called the PCR reads with MiXCR. The repertoire holds a few hundred thousand distinct CDR3 sequences, with around 20% as singletons. The source was PBMCs from the stem cell graft donor, collected from the stem cell graft. The receptors stem from a human donor who donated a stem cell graft to a child with acute lymphoblastic leukemia. Each CDR3 is given without its conserved first and last residue. Some rows have no size entry. The others give once, few or many, or a class for an expanded clone.

abundance: NA
v_gene: TRBV19
CDR3aa: ASSPDRAPRNEQF

abundance: few
v_gene: TRBV5-1
CDR3aa: ASSFPPGTFTYDEQF

abundance: NA
v_gene: TRBV20-1
CDR3aa: SAGSLAGGVDTQY

abundance: many
v_gene: TRBV5-1
CDR3aa: ASSWVRREETQY

abundance: few
v_gene: TRBV6-1
CDR3aa: ASSLTAGKVTDTQY

abundance: NA
v_gene: TRBV5-1
CDR3aa: ASSLERFSYNEQF

abundance: NA
v_gene: TRBV20-1
CDR3aa: SARDAGTGYEQY

abundance: NA
v_gene: TRBV20-1
CDR3aa: SARDRGIRDRAGNYGYT

abundance: NA
v_gene: TRBV3-1
CDR3aa: ASSPYRDKNIQY

abundance: NA
v_gene: TRBV20-1
CDR3aa: SARADYNEQF

abundance: few
v_gene: TRBV6-1
CDR3aa: ASSRTPTGLRGYT

abundance: few
v_gene: TRBV29-1
CDR3aa: SVEDQAVEAF

abundance: few
v_gene: TRBV27
CDR3aa: ASSPTGDSLTYEQY

abundance: NA
v_gene: TRBV12-3/TRBV12-4
CDR3aa: ASLKGTSGQETQY

abundance: NA
v_gene: TRBV27
CDR3aa: ASSLARPTNEQF

abundance: NA
v_gene: TRBV27
CDR3aa: ASRSPTGLRSPLH

abundance: few
v_gene: TRBV27
CDR3aa: ASSLVGQSYNEQF

abundance: NA
v_gene: TRBV5-1
CDR3aa: ASSLDLSVSYEQY

abundance: NA
v_gene: TRBV7-8
CDR3aa: ASSLGARALWGYT

abundance: NA
v_gene: TRBV6-1
CDR3aa: ASRRGLAGSTDTQY

abundance: few
v_gene: TRBV27
CDR3aa: ASSMAGPGEQY

abundance: NA
v_gene: TRBV7-6
CDR3aa: ASSRLGEMNTEAF

abundance: NA
v_gene: TRBV27
CDR3aa: ASRPLVGYDYGYT

abundance: NA
v_gene: TRBV5-1
CDR3aa: ASSIGLAGSNEQF

abundance: few
v_gene: TRBV20-1
CDR3aa: SARGPRTSGPTHTDTQY

abundance: NA
v_gene: TRBV5-1
CDR3aa: ASGGGDSHNEQF

abundance: NA
v_gene: TRBV12-3/TRBV12-4
CDR3aa: ASSPLPPGGPDEQF

abundance: NA
v_gene: TRBV19
CDR3aa: ASSIGGAGSRTQY

abundance: NA
v_gene: TRBV20-1
CDR3aa: SAAYRGRPGKDTQY

abundance: few
v_gene: TRBV20-1
CDR3aa: SARDDTGRTYEQY

abundance: NA
v_gene: TRBV2
CDR3aa: ASRHRGLNYGYT

abundance: many
v_gene: TRBV7-9
CDR3aa: ASSLARDTQY

abundance: many
v_gene: TRBV20-1
CDR3aa: SANSQGAGNTIY

abundance: NA
v_gene: TRBV21-1
CDR3aa: ASSSFPQGRETQY

abundance: NA
v_gene: TRBV4-1
CDR3aa: ASSQTAVDYGYT

abundance: few
v_gene: TRBV10-3
CDR3aa: AISAASGNEQY

abundance: NA
v_gene: TRBV6-5
CDR3aa: ASSYLADGGSNQPQH

abundance: NA
v_gene: TRBV20-1
CDR3aa: SPSGGSYNEQF

abundance: few
v_gene: TRBV5-1
CDR3aa: ASSPEGGASNQPQH